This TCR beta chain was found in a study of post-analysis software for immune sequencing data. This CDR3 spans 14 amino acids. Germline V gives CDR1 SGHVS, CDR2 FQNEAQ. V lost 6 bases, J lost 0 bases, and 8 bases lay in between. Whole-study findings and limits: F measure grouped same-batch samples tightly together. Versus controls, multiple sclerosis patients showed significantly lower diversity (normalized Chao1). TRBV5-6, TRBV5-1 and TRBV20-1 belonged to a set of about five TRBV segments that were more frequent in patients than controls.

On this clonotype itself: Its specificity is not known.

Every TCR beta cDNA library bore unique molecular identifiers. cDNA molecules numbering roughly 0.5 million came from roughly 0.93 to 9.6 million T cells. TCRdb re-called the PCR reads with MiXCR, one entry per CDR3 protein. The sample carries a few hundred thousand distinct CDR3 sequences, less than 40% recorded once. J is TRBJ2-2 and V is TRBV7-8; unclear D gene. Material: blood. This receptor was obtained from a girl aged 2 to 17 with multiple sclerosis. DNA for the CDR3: TGTGCCAGCAGGGAAGAGGCGAACACCGGGGAGCTGTTTTTT. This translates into CASREEANTGELFF. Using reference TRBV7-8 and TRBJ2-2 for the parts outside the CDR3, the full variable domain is GAGVSQSPRYKVAKRGQDVALRCDPISGHVSLFWYQQALGQGPEFLTYFQNEAQLDKSGLPSDRFFAERPEGSVSTLKIQRTQQEDSAVYLCASREEANTGELFFGEGSRLTVL.